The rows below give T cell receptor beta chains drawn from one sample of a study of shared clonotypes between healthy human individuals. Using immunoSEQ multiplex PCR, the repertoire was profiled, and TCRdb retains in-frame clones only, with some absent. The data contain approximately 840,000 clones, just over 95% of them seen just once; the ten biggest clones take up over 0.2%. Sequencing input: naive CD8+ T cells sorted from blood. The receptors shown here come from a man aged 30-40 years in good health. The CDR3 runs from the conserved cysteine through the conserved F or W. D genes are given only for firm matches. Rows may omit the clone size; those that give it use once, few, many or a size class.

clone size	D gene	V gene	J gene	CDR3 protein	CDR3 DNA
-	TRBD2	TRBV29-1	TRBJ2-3	CSVEGGGTSGRITDTQYF	TGCAGCGTTGAAGGTGGGGGGACTAGCGGGAGGATAACAGATACGCAGTATTTT
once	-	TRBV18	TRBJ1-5	CASSPENKGQPQHF	TGTGCCAGCTCACCTGAGAATAAGGGTCAGCCCCAGCATTTT
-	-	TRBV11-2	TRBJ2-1	CAKSGTPYNEQFF	TGTGCCAAATCCGGGACACCCTACAATGAGCAGTTCTTC
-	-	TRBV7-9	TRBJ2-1	CASSLGDLTYNEQFF	TGTGCCAGCAGCTTAGGGGACCTGACCTACAATGAGCAGTTCTTC
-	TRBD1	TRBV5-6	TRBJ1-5	CASGQGDNQPQHF	TGTGCCAGCGGACAGGGCGATAATCAGCCCCAGCATTTT
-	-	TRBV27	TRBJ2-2	CASLGPGELFF	TGTGCCAGCCTGGGGCCCGGGGAGCTGTTTTTT
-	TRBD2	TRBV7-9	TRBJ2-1	CASSLSGSGPNEQFF	TGTGCCAGCAGCCTAAGCGGGAGTGGGCCCAATGAGCAGTTCTTC
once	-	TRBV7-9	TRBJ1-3	CASSLEGKGPGNTIYF	TGTGCCAGCAGCTTAGAGGGGAAGGGCCCTGGAAACACCATATATTTT
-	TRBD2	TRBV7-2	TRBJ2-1	CASSYLAEPYNEQFF	TGTGCCAGCAGCTACCTAGCGGAACCCTACAATGAGCAGTTCTTC
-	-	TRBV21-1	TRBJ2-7	CASSNPVKTSGREPYEQYF	TGTGCCAGCAGCAACCCCGTTAAGACTAGCGGGAGGGAGCCCTACGAGCAGTACTTC
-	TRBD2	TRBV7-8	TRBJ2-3	CASSVPGLASSTDTQYF	TGTGCCAGCAGCGTGCCGGGACTAGCGTCTAGCACAGATACGCAGTATTTT
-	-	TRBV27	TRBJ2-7	CASSLSGPTYEQYF	TGTGCCAGCAGTTTATCCGGGCCTACATACGAGCAGTACTTC
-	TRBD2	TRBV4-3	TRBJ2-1	CASSQAGGGLDEQFF	TGCGCCAGCAGCCAAGCGGGAGGAGGTTTGGATGAGCAGTTCTTC
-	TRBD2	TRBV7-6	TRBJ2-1	CASSLTKLAGESYNEQFF	TGTGCCAGCAGCTTGACAAAACTAGCGGGAGAATCCTACAATGAGCAGTTCTTC
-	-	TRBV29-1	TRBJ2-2	CSADDTGELFF	TGCAGCGCCGATGATACCGGGGAGCTGTTTTTT
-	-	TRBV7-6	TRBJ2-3	CASSLETGWRQYF	TGTGCCAGCAGCTTAGAGACGGGTTGGAGGCAGTATTTT
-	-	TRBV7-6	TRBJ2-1	CASSSLASSNEQFF	TGTGCCAGCAGCTCCCTGGCTAGTAGCAATGAGCAGTTCTTC
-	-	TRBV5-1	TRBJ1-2	CASSLETGTPYGYTF	TGCGCCAGCAGCTTGGAAACAGGGACACCCTATGGCTACACCTTC
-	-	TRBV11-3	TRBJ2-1	CASSLGDNEQFF	TGTGCCAGCAGCTTAGGGGACAATGAGCAGTTCTTC
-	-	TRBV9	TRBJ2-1	CASSAGSSYNEQFF	TGTGCCAGCAGCGCGGGGAGCTCCTACAATGAGCAGTTCTTC
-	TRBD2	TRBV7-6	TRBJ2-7	CASSLAVGTSDEQYF	TGTGCCAGCAGCTTAGCGGTCGGGACTAGCGACGAGCAGTACTTC
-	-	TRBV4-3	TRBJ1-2	CASSQAPGNDYGYTF	TGCGCCAGCAGCCAAGCCCCCGGGAATGACTATGGCTACACCTTC
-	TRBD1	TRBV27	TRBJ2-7	CASSTRDRAQRDSYEQYF	TGTGCCAGCAGTACCCGGGACAGGGCCCAGCGGGACTCCTACGAGCAGTACTTC
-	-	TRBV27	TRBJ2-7	CASSLGYSYEQYF	TGTGCCAGCAGTTTGGGGTACTCCTACGAGCAGTACTTC
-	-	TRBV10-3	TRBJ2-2	CAIRRATGELFF	TGTGCCATCAGGAGGGCCACCGGGGAGCTGTTTTTT
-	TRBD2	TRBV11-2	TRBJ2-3	CASSPSGSAGTQYF	TGTGCCAGCAGCCCCAGCGGGAGCGCAGGGACGCAGTATTTT
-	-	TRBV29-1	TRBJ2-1	CSARARDTQFIKQFF	TGCAGCGCTAGAGCCCGGGACACTCAGTTTATCAAGCAGTTCTTC
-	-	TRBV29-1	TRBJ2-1	CSVEGLSSYNEQFF	TGCAGCGTTGAAGGGCTAAGCTCCTACAATGAGCAGTTCTTC
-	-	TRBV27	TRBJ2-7	CASSVRITYEQYF	TGTGCCAGCAGCGTCCGAATTACCTACGAGCAGTACTTC
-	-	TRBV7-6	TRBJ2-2	CASSLAVRGAANTGELFF	TGTGCCAGCAGCTTAGCGGTGAGGGGGGCGGCGAACACCGGGGAGCTGTTTTTT
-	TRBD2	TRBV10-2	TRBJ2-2	CASSESVAGAYDTGELFF	TGCGCCAGCAGTGAGTCAGTAGCGGGAGCGTATGACACCGGGGAGCTGTTTTTT